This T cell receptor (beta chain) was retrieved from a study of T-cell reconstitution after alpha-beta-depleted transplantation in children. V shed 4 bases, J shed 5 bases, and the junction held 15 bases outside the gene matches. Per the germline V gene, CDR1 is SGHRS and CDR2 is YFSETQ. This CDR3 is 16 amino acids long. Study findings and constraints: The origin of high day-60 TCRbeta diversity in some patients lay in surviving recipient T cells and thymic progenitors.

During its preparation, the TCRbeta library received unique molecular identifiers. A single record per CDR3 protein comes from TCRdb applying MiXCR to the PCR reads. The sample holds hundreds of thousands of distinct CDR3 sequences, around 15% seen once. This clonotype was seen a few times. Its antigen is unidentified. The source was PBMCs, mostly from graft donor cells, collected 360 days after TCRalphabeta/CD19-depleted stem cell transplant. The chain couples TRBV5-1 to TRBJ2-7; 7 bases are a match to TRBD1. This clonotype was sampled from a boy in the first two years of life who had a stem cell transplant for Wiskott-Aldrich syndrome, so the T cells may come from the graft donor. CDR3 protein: CASSKDRAQYFNEQYF. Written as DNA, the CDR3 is TGCGCCAGCAGCAAAGACAGGGCCCAATACTTTAACGAGCAGTACTTC.